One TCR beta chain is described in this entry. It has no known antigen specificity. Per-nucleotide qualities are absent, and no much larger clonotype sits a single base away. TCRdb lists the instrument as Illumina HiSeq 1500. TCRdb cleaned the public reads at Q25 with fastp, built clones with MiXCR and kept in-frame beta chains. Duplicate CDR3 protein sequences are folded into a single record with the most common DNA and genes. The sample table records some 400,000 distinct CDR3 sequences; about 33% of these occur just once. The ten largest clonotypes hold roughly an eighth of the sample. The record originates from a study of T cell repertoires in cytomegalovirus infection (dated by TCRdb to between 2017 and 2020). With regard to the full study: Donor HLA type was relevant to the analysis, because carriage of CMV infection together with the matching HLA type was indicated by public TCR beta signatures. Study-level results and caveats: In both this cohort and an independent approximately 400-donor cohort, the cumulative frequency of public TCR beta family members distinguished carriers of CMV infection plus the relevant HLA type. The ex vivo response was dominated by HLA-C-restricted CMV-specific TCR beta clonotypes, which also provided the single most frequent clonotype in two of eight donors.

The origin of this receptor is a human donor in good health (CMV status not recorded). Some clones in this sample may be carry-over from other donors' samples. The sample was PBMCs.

The CDR3 amino acid sequence is: CASSPQGGSHGDTQYF. The DNA sequence is as follows: TGTGCCAGCAGCCCGCAGGGGGGCAGCCACGGGGATACGCAGTATTTT. The chain is encoded by TRBV11-2 joined to TRBJ2-3, and perhaps TRBD1 as D gene, on 7 matching bases. Its CDR3 holds 16 amino acids, cysteine through phenylalanine. Only the CDR3 portion is preserved as DNA: 48 bases, with reading frame beginning at the first base. A distance of 21 bases separates the germline ends of V and J, which lose 5 bases and 6 bases respectively. CDR1 is given as SGHAT and CDR2 as FQNNGV, both from the germline V gene.